This is a list of T cell receptor beta chains from one sample in a study of cytomegalovirus exposure and HLA in healthy donors. The table came from immunoSEQ multiplex PCR; TCRdb's copy has only in-frame clones and leaves some out. Of about 65,000 clones listed, around four fifths are singletons. The specimen was PBMCs. These TCRs come from a girl aged 10-17 years in good health and CMV-seropositive. CDR3s include the opening cysteine and the closing phenylalanine or tryptophan. The D gene is left open where the match is weak. Where a row states a size, it is once, few, many or the class of an expanded clone; other rows omit it.

13	TRBD1	.	TRBV27	TRBJ2-7	TGTGCCAGCTCGCCGGGACAGTCCTACGAGCAGTACTTC	CASSPGQSYEQYF
11	.	.	TRBV28	TRBJ1-2	TGTGCCAGCAGTTTTCGGGGTCCCTACACCTTC	CASSFRGPYTF
12	.	.	TRBV11-3	TRBJ2-7	TGTGCCAGCAGCTTGGAAGGCGGCGAGCAGTACTTC	CASSLEGGEQYF
18	.	.	TRBV5-1	TRBJ1-3	TGCGCCAGCAGCTTTGATAAAACCGGGACACCTCTCGGAGGTACCATATATTTT	CASSFDKTGTPLGGTIYF
16	.	few	TRBV5-1	TRBJ2-7	TGCGCCAGCAGCTTGCCCTCGACAGGTTCTGCATACGAGCAGTACTTC	CASSLPSTGSAYEQYF
15	TRBD2	.	TRBV2	TRBJ2-5	TGTGCCAGCAGTGAGACTAGCGGGAGGGGAGAGACCCAGTACTTC	CASSETSGRGETQYF
13	.	.	TRBV7-6	TRBJ2-1	TGTGCCAGCAGCTCGACAGTAGTCAATGAGCAGTTCTTC	CASSSTVVNEQFF
12	.	once	TRBV29-1	TRBJ2-7	TGCAGCGTTGGTAGTCCGCTGTCGGGGCAGTACTTC	CSVGSPLSGQYF
16	TRBD1	.	TRBV29-1	TRBJ2-7	TGCAGCGCATTGGACAGGGTCCCTCCGTACACCTACGAGCAGTACTTC	CSALDRVPPYTYEQYF
16	.	few	TRBV7-9	TRBJ1-4	TGTGCCAGCAGCTTAGGAGAAGATGCAACTAATGAAAAACTGTTTTTT	CASSLGEDATNEKLFF
15	TRBD2	few	TRBV28	TRBJ2-1	TGTGCCAGCAGTCCCCGACTAGCAACTGACAATGAGCAGTTCTTC	CASSPRLATDNEQFF
16	.	.	TRBV28	TRBJ1-3	TGTGCCAGCAGTTTACTTCAGGGGCCCGCCTCTAACACCATATATTTT	CASSLLQGPASNTIYF
16	.	.	TRBV5-1	TRBJ2-6	TGCGCCAGCAGCTCTGCGGGGGCCTCTGGGGCCAACGTCCTGACTTTC	CASSSAGASGANVLTF
17	.	.	TRBV7-9	TRBJ2-7	TGTGCCAGCAGCTTAAGGGTCGGAGGTGCAGGAGACTACGAGCAGTACTTC	CASSLRVGGAGDYEQYF
16	.	.	TRBV6-5	TRBJ2-1	TGTGCCAGCAGTTACGGGACTGAGAGCTCCTACAATGAGCAGTTCTTC	CASSYGTESSYNEQFF
14	.	.	TRBV7-2	TRBJ2-2	TGTGCCAGCAGCCTCCTAGGTGGCACCGGGGAGCTGTTTTTT	CASSLLGGTGELFF
19	.	.	TRBV9	TRBJ2-5	TGTGCCAGCAGCGCCGAAGAGGAGCTGGTCAGCTTTCGACAAGAGACCCAGTACTTC	CASSAEEELVSFRQETQYF
15	.	.	TRBV28	TRBJ1-2	TGTGCCAGCAGTTTATTGGACAGTTATAACTATGGCTACACCTTC	CASSLLDSYNYGYTF
12	TRBD1	.	TRBV18	TRBJ2-7	TGTGCCAGCTCACGGACAGGACGCGAGCAGTACTTC	CASSRTGREQYF
14	TRBD1	.	TRBV4-3	TRBJ2-1	TGCGCCAGCAGTAGAGACAGGGGTAATAATGAGCAGTTCTTC	CASSRDRGNNEQFF
14	.	.	TRBV2	TRBJ1-6	TGTGCCGCGCACGGTCGGACAAGTAATTCACCCCTCCACTTT	CAAHGRTSNSPLHF
12	.	medium-sized	TRBV7-9	TRBJ1-4	TGTGCCAGCAGCCCGGGGATAGAAAAACTGTTTTTT	CASSPGIEKLFF
15	.	.	TRBV30	TRBJ2-3	TGTGCCTGGGCTCTACAGGGAGGGCAACAAGGTACGCAGTATTTT	CAWALQGGQQGTQYF
14	TRBD2	.	TRBV7-2	TRBJ2-7	TGTGCCAGCAGCTTGGGTCCGGGACTATCCGGGCAGTACTTC	CASSLGPGLSGQYF
14	.	.	TRBV4-3	TRBJ2-2	TGCGCCAGCAGCCAAGGTGACGGGAACGGGGAGCTGTTTTTT	CASSQGDGNGELFF
15	.	.	TRBV28	TRBJ2-5	TGTGCCAGCAGTTCTATCGGGACATATACAGAGACCCAGTACTTC	CASSSIGTYTETQYF
14	.	.	TRBV28	TRBJ1-1	TGTGCCAGCAGTTTTGAGGGCAGGCGAGGGATATGGGGATTT	CASSFEGRRGIWGF
13	TRBD1	once	TRBV30	TRBJ2-7	TGTGCCTCCGCCCGGGACAGGGGTGACGAGCAGTACTTC	CASARDRGDEQYF
13	TRBD1	.	TRBV11-1	TRBJ2-7	TGTGCCAGCAGCAGGGGACAGTTCTACGAGCAGTACTTC	CASSRGQFYEQYF
15	.	.	TRBV5-6	TRBJ1-4	TGTGCCAGCAGCCCCCAGGGGCGCCGAGAGGAAAAACTGTTTTTT	CASSPQGRREEKLFF
16	TRBD1	.	TRBV5-6	TRBJ2-2	TGTGCCAGCAGCTCGGTCCCGACAGGGGTCACCGGGGAGCTGTTTTTT	CASSSVPTGVTGELFF
15	.	few	TRBV7-9	TRBJ2-5	TGTGCCAGCAGCTTAGGATCGCCTAGCGTTCTCCCTGAGTACTTC	CASSLGSPSVLPEYF
16	TRBD2	.	TRBV4-2	TRBJ2-3	TGTGCCAGCAGCCAAGCGGCGGGGGGGCAGGGAGATACGCAGTATTTT	CASSQAAGGQGDTQYF
13	.	few	TRBV28	TRBJ2-7	TGTGCCAGCCAGATGCAGGGGTTTGACGAGCAGTACTTC	CASQMQGFDEQYF
17	TRBD2	few	TRBV2	TRBJ2-2	TGTGCCAGCAGGGTCTTTTCCCTGTGGGGAGGGGACGGGGAGCTGTTTTTT	CASRVFSLWGGDGELFF
11	.	.	TRBV7-9	TRBJ2-3	TGTGCCAGTCACAACACAGATACGCAGTATTTT	CASHNTDTQYF
15	.	.	TRBV2	TRBJ2-1	TGTGCCAGCAGCCCAGGGCGTGGCTCCTACAATGAGCAGTTCTTC	CASSPGRGSYNEQFF
15	TRBD1	few	TRBV6-5	TRBJ1-2	TGTGCCAGCAGACGAACGGCAGGGGGCTTGAATGGCTACACCTTC	CASRRTAGGLNGYTF
13	.	.	TRBV6-1	TRBJ1-1	TGTGCCAGCAGCTTAGCCTCGAACACTGAAGCTTTCTTT	CASSLASNTEAFF
13	.	.	TRBV30	TRBJ1-5	TGTGCCTGGAGTGTACAGGGCAATCAGCCCCAGCATTTT	CAWSVQGNQPQHF
17	TRBD2	.	TRBV5-1	TRBJ2-7	TGCGCCAGCAGCCCAGGGACTAGCGGGGGAGAATCCTACGAGCAGTACTTC	CASSPGTSGGESYEQYF
16	.	.	TRBV11-2	TRBJ2-2	TGTGCCAGCAGCTCAGACCGTAGCAGAAACACCGGGGAGCTGTTTTTT	CASSSDRSRNTGELFF
13	.	.	TRBV14	TRBJ2-2	TGTGCCAGCGGGACACTGAACACCGGGGAGCTGTTTTTT	CASGTLNTGELFF
13	.	.	TRBV29-1	TRBJ2-7	TGCAGCGTTGACTCAGGGAAGGCCTACGAGCAGTACTTC	CSVDSGKAYEQYF
14	.	.	TRBV18	TRBJ2-1	TGTGCCAGCTCACCACCGTTCGGGGTGACAGAGCAGTTCTTC	CASSPPFGVTEQFF
14	.	.	TRBV2	TRBJ1-2	TGTGCCAGCAGTACCCGCGCCCAAGGGGGTGGCTACACCTTC	CASSTRAQGGGYTF
15	TRBD1	.	TRBV6-5	TRBJ1-3	TGTGCCAGCAGTTACCAGGGGACAGCTGGAAACACCATATATTTT	CASSYQGTAGNTIYF